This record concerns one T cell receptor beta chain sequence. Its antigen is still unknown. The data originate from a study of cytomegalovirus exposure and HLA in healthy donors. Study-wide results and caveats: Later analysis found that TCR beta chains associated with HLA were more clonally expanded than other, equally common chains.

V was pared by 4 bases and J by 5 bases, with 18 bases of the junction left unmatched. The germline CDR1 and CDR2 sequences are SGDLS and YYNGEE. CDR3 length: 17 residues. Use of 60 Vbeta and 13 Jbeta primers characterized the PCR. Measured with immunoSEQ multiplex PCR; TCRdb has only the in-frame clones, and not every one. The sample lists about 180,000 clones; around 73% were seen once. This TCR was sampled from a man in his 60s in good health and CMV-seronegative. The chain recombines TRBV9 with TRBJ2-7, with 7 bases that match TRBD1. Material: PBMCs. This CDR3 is CASSLPPTGCFGNEQYF. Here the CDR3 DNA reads TGTGCCAGCAGCCTTCCCCCGACAGGGTGTTTTGGGAACGAGCAGTACTTC.